Below, 6 T cell receptor beta chains from the same sample are listed, as sequenced in a study of neurological immune-mediated disorders. TCRdb re-called the 5' RACE reads through MiXCR, storing one row per CDR3 protein. This table holds about 30,000 distinct CDR3 sequences, less than 15% found once. The sequenced material came from PBMCs. Receptors were obtained from a man aged 60 to 75 in good health.

Turning to this clonotype: This sequence may be a read error, since a much larger clone differs from it by one base. The rearrangement links TRBV20-1 to TRBJ1-5; weak D call: TRBD1 (6 bases). This CDR3 region has 15 residues. V was clipped by 3 bases and J by 7 bases, with 19 bases between them. Germline-derived CDR1 and CDR2 are DFQATT and SNEGSKA (reference sequence). CDR3 DNA: TGCAGTGCTAGGCAGCCAGGGGAATTCGGCCAGCCCCAGCATTTT. It specifies CSARQPGEFGQPQHF.

Notes on this clonotype: The junction differs from germline at one of its ends, possibly a read error. This chain uses TRBV20-1 with TRBJ2-3; 7 bases match TRBD2. Germline-derived CDR1 and CDR2 are DFQATT and SNEGSKA (reference sequence). There are 16 residues in the CDR3. In DNA, the CDR3 is TGCAGTGCCCCGGCGGCTAGCGGAACCTACACAGATACGCAATATTTT. This translates into CSAPAASGTYTDTQYF.

Comments on this clonotype: This may be a read error, as it is one base from a much larger clone. The chain has TRBV27 and TRBJ1-1, with 8 nucleotides matching TRBD1. Per germline, CDR1 MNHEY and CDR2 SMNVEV (reference sequence). V shed 8 bases and J 7 bases; nucleotides not matched to a gene: 9. The CDR3 covers 13 residues. CDR3 residues: CASANQGAYEAFF. The CDR3 DNA sequence: TGTGCCAGCGCCAACCAGGGGGCTTATGAAGCTTTCTTT.

This clonotype was counted at least ten times. The V gene is TRBV24-1, the J gene TRBJ2-1; 8 nucleotides agree with TRBD2. CDR3 length equals 15 residues. Trimming removed 9 bases from V and 2 bases from J; junction bases left unmatched: 8. Germline CDR1 is KGHDR and CDR2 is SFDVKD. The CDR3 DNA follows: TGTGCCACCTCTTCAGCGGGAGACCCCTACAATGAGCAGTTCTTC. Amino acids: CATSSAGDPYNEQFF.

This clonotype was seen only a few times. The gene calls are TRBV11-3 and TRBJ2-4; D remains ambiguous. The germline V gene encodes CDR1 SGHNT and CDR2 YENEEA. The CDR3 length is 15 residues. V was shortened by 5 bases and J by 3 bases, with 14 bases between the two germline ends. This chain's CDR3 is CASSAGEILKNIQYF. In DNA, the CDR3 is TGTGCCAGCAGCGCCGGAGAAATTCTCAAAAACATTCAGTACTTC.

This clonotype was counted ten times or more. The chain is built from TRBV28 and TRBJ1-1, with 7 positions matching TRBD1. CDR1 and CDR2 (germline): MDHEN, SYDVKM. The CDR3 has 13 residues. The trim removed 8 bases at V and 0 bases at J, leaving 3 bases unmatched. The CDR3 DNA reads as TGTGCCAGCCAAGGGGGCCTGAACACTGAAGCTTTCTTT. Translating it yields CASQGGLNTEAFF.